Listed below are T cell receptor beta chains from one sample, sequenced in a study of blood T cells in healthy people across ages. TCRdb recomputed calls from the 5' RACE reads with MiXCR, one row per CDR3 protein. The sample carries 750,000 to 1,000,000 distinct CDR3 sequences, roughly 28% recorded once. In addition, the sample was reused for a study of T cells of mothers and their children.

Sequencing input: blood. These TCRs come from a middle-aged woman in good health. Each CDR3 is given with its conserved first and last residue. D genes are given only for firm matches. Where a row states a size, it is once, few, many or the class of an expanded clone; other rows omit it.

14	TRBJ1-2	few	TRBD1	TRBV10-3	CAISGQGTNYGYTF	TGTGCCATCAGTGGACAGGGAACTAACTATGGCTACACCTTC
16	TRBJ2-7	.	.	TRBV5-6	CASSLDAHGISYEQYF	TGTGCCAGCAGCTTGGACGCACACGGGATTTCCTACGAGCAGTACTTC
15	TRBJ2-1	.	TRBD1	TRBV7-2	CASSLVQGERAEQFF	TGTGCCAGCAGCTTAGTTCAGGGGGAACGTGCTGAGCAGTTCTTC
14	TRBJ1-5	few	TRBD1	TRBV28	CASSPGGADQPQHF	TGTGCCAGCAGTCCAGGGGGCGCCGATCAGCCCCAGCATTTT
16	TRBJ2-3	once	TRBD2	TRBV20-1	CSARALGITSADTQYF	TGCAGTGCTAGAGCCTTGGGGATTACTAGCGCAGATACGCAGTATTTT
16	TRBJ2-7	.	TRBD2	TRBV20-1	CSARDLTSGGAGEQYF	TGCAGTGCTAGAGATCTTACTAGCGGGGGGGCCGGCGAGCAGTACTTC
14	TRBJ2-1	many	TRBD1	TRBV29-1	CSVGAGTAQGEQFF	TGCAGCGTTGGGGCCGGGACAGCCCAAGGGGAGCAGTTCTTC
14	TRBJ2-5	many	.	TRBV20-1	CSARDESGGETQYF	TGCAGTGCTAGAGATGAGTCCGGAGGAGAGACCCAGTACTTC
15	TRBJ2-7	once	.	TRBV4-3	CASSQDERGAYEQYF	TGCGCCAGCAGCCAAGATGAGAGAGGGGCCTACGAGCAGTACTTC
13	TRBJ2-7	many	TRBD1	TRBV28	CASRSGTGGRQYF	TGTGCCAGCAGGTCCGGGACAGGGGGAAGGCAGTACTTC
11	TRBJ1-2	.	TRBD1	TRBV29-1	CSAWDSYGYTF	TGCAGCGCCTGGGACAGCTATGGCTACACCTTC
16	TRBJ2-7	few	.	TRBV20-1	CSAREGIAAATYEQYF	TGCAGTGCTAGAGAAGGCATAGCGGCCGCAACCTACGAGCAGTACTTC
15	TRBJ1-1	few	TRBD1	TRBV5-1	CASSFYRGRGTEAFF	TGCGCCAGCAGCTTCTACAGGGGGAGAGGCACTGAAGCTTTCTTT
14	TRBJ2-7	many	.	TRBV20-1	CSAIRQLRAGEKYF	TGCAGTGCTATCAGACAGTTACGAGCAGGGGAAAAGTACTTC
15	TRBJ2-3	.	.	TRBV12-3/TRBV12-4	CASSLGTLRADTQYF	TGTGCCAGCAGTCTGGGGACCTTGAGGGCAGATACGCAGTATTTT
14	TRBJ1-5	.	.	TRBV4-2	CASSQGEGFQPQHF	TGTGCCAGCAGCCAAGGGGAGGGGTTTCAGCCCCAGCATTTT
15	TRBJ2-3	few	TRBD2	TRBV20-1	CSANPGGPVTDTQYF	TGCAGTGCTAACCCGGGGGGGCCGGTCACAGATACGCAGTATTTT
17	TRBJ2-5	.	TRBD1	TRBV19	CASSVTGTGLSKRTQYF	TGTGCCAGTAGTGTGACCGGGACAGGGTTATCCAAGAGAACCCAGTACTTC
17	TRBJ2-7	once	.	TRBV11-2	CASSPGTPSSQLYEQYF	TGTGCCAGCAGCCCCGGGACACCCTCCAGTCAACTCTACGAGCAGTACTTC
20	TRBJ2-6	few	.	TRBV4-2	CASSQDRGLQTTSGANVLTF	TGTGCCAGCAGCCAAGATCGCGGCCTCCAGACTACATCTGGGGCCAACGTCCTGACTTTC
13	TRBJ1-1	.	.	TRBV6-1	CVSSGTPNTEAFF	TGTGTCAGCAGTGGAACCCCGAACACTGAAGCTTTCTTT
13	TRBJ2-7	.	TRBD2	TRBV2	CASRQGGVSEQYF	TGTGCCAGCCGGCAGGGAGGGGTTTCCGAGCAGTACTTC
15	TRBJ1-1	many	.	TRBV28	CASTTPTLMNTEAFF	TGTGCCAGCACAACCCCCACATTGATGAACACTGAAGCTTTCTTT
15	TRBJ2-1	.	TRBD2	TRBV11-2	CASSLGSSGVHEQFF	TGTGCCAGCAGCTTAGGTTCTAGCGGGGTCCATGAGCAGTTCTTC
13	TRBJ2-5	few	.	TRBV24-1	CATSPLGQETQYF	TGTGCCACCAGTCCGCTAGGCCAAGAGACCCAGTACTTC
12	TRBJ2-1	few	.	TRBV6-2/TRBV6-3	CASSMRGARPFF	TGTGCCAGCAGTATGAGAGGGGCACGGCCGTTCTTC
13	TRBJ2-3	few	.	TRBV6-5	CASISYSTDTQYF	TGTGCCAGCATTAGTTACAGCACAGATACGCAGTATTTT
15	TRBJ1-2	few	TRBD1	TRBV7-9	CASSFSMDRDYGYTF	TGTGCCAGCAGCTTTAGTATGGACAGGGACTATGGCTACACCTTC
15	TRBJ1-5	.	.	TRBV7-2	CASSWGGGANQPQHF	TGTGCCAGCAGCTGGGGCGGCGGGGCAAATCAGCCCCAGCATTTT
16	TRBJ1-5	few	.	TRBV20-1	CSALSPGRGSNQPQHF	TGCAGTGCCCTTTCCCCAGGGAGAGGAAGCAATCAGCCCCAGCATTTT
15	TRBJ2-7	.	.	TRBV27	CASSPYRQGGIEQYF	TGTGCCAGCAGTCCCTACCGACAGGGAGGGATCGAGCAGTACTTC
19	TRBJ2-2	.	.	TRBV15	CATSREGTRAGSNTGELFF	TGTGCCACCAGCAGAGAAGGGACGAGGGCAGGGTCCAACACCGGGGAGCTGTTTTTT
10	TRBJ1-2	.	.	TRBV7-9	CASGGHDYTF	TGTGCCAGCGGGGGACATGACTATACCTTC
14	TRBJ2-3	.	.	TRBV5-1	CASSPGLPWDTQYF	TGCGCCAGCAGTCCGGGACTCCCCTGGGATACGCAGTATTTT
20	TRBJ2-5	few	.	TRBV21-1	CASSKVLLSGGLLRQETQYF	TGTGCCAGCAGCAAAGTACTTTTAAGCGGGGGGCTTCTGAGGCAAGAGACCCAGTACTTC
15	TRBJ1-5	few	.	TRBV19	CASSIFGYSNQPQHF	TGTGCCAGTAGTATATTCGGGTATAGCAATCAGCCCCAGCATTTT
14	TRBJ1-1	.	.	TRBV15	CATSRSTMNTEAFF	TGTGCCACCAGCAGATCGACCATGAACACTGAAGCTTTCTTT